This T cell receptor (beta chain) was recovered during a study of CD8+CD57+ T cells in acquired aplastic anemia. This CDR3 comprises 14 residues. V was clipped by 8 bases and J by 7 bases, with 23 bases between them. Germline assignment: CDR1 DFQATT and CDR2 SNEGSKA (reference sequence). The study profiled TCR beta VDJ and CDR3 using genomic DNA as template. TCRdb re-called the reads through MiXCR, storing one row per CDR3 protein. The sample shows about 68,000 distinct CDR3 sequences, 50% to 55% of them seen only once. V is TRBV20-1 and J is TRBJ2-5, with D unresolved. The sequencing input was sorted CD4+, CD8+, or CD8+CD57+ T cells (not recorded which) from PBMCs. This TCR came from a human donor in good health, serving as a control. The CDR3 DNA reads TGCAGTACCCCGGGTCCCAGCGAACCAGGGACCCAGTACTTC. This gives the protein CSTPGPSEPGTQYF.